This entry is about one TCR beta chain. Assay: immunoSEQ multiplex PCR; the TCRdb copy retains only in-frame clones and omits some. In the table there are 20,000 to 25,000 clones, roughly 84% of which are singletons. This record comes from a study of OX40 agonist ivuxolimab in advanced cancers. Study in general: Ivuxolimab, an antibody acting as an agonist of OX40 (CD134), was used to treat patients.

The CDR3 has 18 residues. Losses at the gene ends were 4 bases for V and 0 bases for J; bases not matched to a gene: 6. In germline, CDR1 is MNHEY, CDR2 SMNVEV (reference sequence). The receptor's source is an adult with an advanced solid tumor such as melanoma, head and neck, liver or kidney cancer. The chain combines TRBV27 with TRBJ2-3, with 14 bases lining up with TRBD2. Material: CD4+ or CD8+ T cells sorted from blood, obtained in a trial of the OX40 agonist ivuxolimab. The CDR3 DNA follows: TGTGCCAGCAGTTGGGGACTAGCGGGAGACCCTAGCACAGATACGCAGTATTTT. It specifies CASSWGLAGDPSTDTQYF.